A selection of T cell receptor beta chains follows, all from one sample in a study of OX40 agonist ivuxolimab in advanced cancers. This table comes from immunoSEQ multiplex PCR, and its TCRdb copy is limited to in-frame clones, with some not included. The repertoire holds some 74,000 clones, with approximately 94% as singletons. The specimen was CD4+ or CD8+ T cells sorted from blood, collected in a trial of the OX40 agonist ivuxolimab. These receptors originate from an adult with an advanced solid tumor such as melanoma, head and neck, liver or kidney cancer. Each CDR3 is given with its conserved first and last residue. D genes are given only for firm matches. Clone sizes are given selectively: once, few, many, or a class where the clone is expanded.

TGCGCCAGCAGCCCGGGACTCGCCGGAGATACGCAGTATTTT CASSPGLAGDTQYF . TRBV5-1 . TRBJ2-3
TGTGCCAGCAGTTTAGGGAGGGACAGGGATGTTCAGCCCCAGCATTTT CASSLGRDRDVQPQHF TRBD1 TRBV28 . TRBJ1-5
TGCGCCAGCAGCCAAGCAGCGGGGGTGAATGAGCAGTTCTTC CASSQAAGVNEQFF TRBD2 TRBV4-3 . TRBJ2-1
TGTGCCACCCGGGACTTTCTCACCGGGGAGCTGTTTTTT CATRDFLTGELFF . TRBV19 . TRBJ2-2
TGCGCCAGCAGCCGACGGACAGGGACAGCCAAAAACATTCAGTACTTC CASSRRTGTAKNIQYF TRBD1 TRBV23-1 . TRBJ2-4
TGTGCCAGCAGCCAAGATTGGGACGAGGGGCGGGAAGGAAACACCATATATTTT CASSQDWDEGREGNTIYF . TRBV4-2 . TRBJ1-3
TGTGCCAGCAGCAACAGGGACAGCTACACCTTC CASSNRDSYTF . TRBV7-2 once TRBJ1-2
TGCGCCAGCAGCCAAGTCCCGGGACAGTCAGGAAACACCATATATTTT CASSQVPGQSGNTIYF TRBD1 TRBV4-1 . TRBJ1-3
TGTGCCAGCAGCTCCGAGAGCGGGGCCTACAATGAGCAGTTCTTC CASSSESGAYNEQFF TRBD2 TRBV11-2 . TRBJ2-1
TGTGCCAGCTCCCTTTTGAGGTCTTGGAGCTACACCTTC CASSLLRSWSYTF . TRBV28 . TRBJ1-2
TGCGCCAGCAGCCAGAGGGGGCAGGCAGGGTTTAACACTGAAGCTTTCTTT CASSQRGQAGFNTEAFF TRBD1 TRBV4-1 . TRBJ1-1
TGTGCCAGCACCCTGGGGGGGCTAGGGCAGCCCCAGCATTTT CASTLGGLGQPQHF . TRBV6-1 . TRBJ1-5
TGTGCCAGCAGCCCGGGACTAGCGCCCGGTACCTACGAGCAGTACTTC CASSPGLAPGTYEQYF TRBD2 TRBV7-9 . TRBJ2-7
TGTGCCAGCAGCTTTGGCACTCCGGCGGGCAACTCCTACGAGCAGTACTTC CASSFGTPAGNSYEQYF . TRBV5-4 . TRBJ2-7
TGTGCCAGCAGTCTAGGAGGGCCGGGAAATGAGCAGTTCTTC CASSLGGPGNEQFF . TRBV27 once TRBJ2-1
TGTGCCAGCAGCACAACAGAAGCCGGGGAGCTGTTTTTT CASSTTEAGELFF . TRBV7-6 . TRBJ2-2
TGTGCCAGCAGTTCCCGGACTAGCGGGAGCTACGAGCAGTACTTC CASSSRTSGSYEQYF TRBD2 TRBV6-1 . TRBJ2-7
TGTGCCAGCAGTTCATTTCAGGGTCCCTCCTACAATGAGCAGTTCTTC CASSSFQGPSYNEQFF . TRBV28 . TRBJ2-1
TGTGCCAGCAGTGACTCGAGGCGCGGGGGGGACACCGGGGAGCTGTTTTTT CASSDSRRGGDTGELFF TRBD2 TRBV6-4 . TRBJ2-2
TGTGCCAGCGGGCTAGCGGGCTACGAGCAGTACTTC CASGLAGYEQYF TRBD2 TRBV27 . TRBJ2-7
TGTGCCAGCAGCTTACGAGGATTTAACACCGGGGAGCTGTTTTTT CASSLRGFNTGELFF . TRBV13 once TRBJ2-2
TGTGCCAGCAGCGAGGGGCCAGGCACAGATACGCAGTATTTT CASSEGPGTDTQYF . TRBV28 . TRBJ2-3
TGTGCCAGACCCCGACGGATTAGCAATTCACCCCTCCACTTT CARPRRISNSPLHF . TRBV2 . TRBJ1-6
TGTGCCAGCAGCTTGGGACAGGGCAAAGAGCCCCAGCATTTT CASSLGQGKEPQHF TRBD1 TRBV5-5 . TRBJ1-5
TGCGCCGGCAGTGATAGTGCCAGGGGGCCTTTCTTT CAGSDSARGPFF TRBD1 TRBV10-2 . TRBJ1-1
TGTGCCAGCAGTTACTCGAAGAGCTCTGGAAACACCATATATTTT CASSYSKSSGNTIYF . TRBV6-5 . TRBJ1-3
TGTGCCAGCAGTTTCGGGACAGGGTTTCCTGAGCAGTTCTTC CASSFGTGFPEQFF TRBD1 TRBV28 . TRBJ2-1
TGTGCCAGCAGCTTAGAGGCAGGTAGCTCCTACGAGCAGTACTTC CASSLEAGSSYEQYF . TRBV11-2 once TRBJ2-7
TGTGCCAGCAGTGAGGTACATGCGGAGGTTTCAGCGGAAGCTTTCTTT CASSEVHAEVSAEAFF . TRBV2 . TRBJ1-1
TGCGCCAGCAGCCCCGGGACTACCACAGATACGCAGTATTTT CASSPGTTTDTQYF TRBD2 TRBV4-1 once TRBJ2-3
TGTGCCAGTAGTTCGTCTCCCTCTAGCTACGAGCAGTACTTC CASSSSPSSYEQYF . TRBV19 once TRBJ2-7
TGTGCCAGCAGCAAAGATATTGTTTTCATCAACTATAATTCACCCCTCCACTTT CASSKDIVFINYNSPLHF . TRBV21-1 . TRBJ1-6
TGTGCCAGCAGCTTAATTGGGGCAGGCCAGAACACTGAAGCTTTCTTT CASSLIGAGQNTEAFF . TRBV7-3 . TRBJ1-1
TGTGCCAGCAGCCCTATAGAAGCAGATACGCAGTATTTT CASSPIEADTQYF . TRBV27 . TRBJ2-3
TGTGCCAGCAGTTTCCGGATAAACTATGGCCACACCTTC CASSFRINYGHTF . TRBV28 . TRBJ1-2
TGCGCCAGCAGCCAAACAGGGGAGTTGAACACTGAAGCTTTCTTT CASSQTGELNTEAFF TRBD1 TRBV4-1 . TRBJ1-1
TGTGCCAGTAGTGACCCCGGGACAGGTAATGAAGCTTTCTTT CASSDPGTGNEAFF TRBD1 TRBV19 . TRBJ1-1
TGTGCCAGCAGCTTGTGGGGAGTTCGAGAAAAACTGTTTTTT CASSLWGVREKLFF . TRBV5-4 . TRBJ1-4
TGTGCCAGCTCCTACGGGGTTGTTGATGGTGAGCAGTTCTTC CASSYGVVDGEQFF . TRBV9 . TRBJ2-1